The rows below give T cell receptor beta chains drawn from one sample of a study of sequential checkpoint blockade in melanoma. Libraries were prepared by immunoSEQ multiplex PCR; TCRdb keeps only in-frame clonotypes and omits some of them. The sample yields around 39,000 clones, approximately 85% seen once. The sample was CD8+ T cells sorted from blood (inferred from file names), taken from a patient given nivolumab and ipilimumab in sequence. The receptor set was obtained from a human donor with melanoma. CDR3s include the opening cysteine and the closing phenylalanine or tryptophan. D genes are given only for firm matches. The size of a clone is reported for some rows only, either as once, few or many, or as a class for expanded clones.

D: TRBD1
V: TRBV5-4
size: .
J: TRBJ2-7
CDR3: CASSLGTGISYEQYF
DNA: TGTGCCAGCAGCTTGGGGACAGGGATCTCCTACGAGCAGTACTTC

D: .
V: TRBV28
size: .
J: TRBJ2-1
CDR3: CASSPSLYEQFF
DNA: TGTGCCAGCAGTCCCTCTTTGTATGAGCAGTTCTTC

D: .
V: TRBV30
size: .
J: TRBJ1-1
CDR3: CAWKPLNTEAFF
DNA: TGTGCCTGGAAGCCGCTGAACACTGAAGCTTTCTTT

D: .
V: TRBV5-6
size: .
J: TRBJ1-4
CDR3: CASSFLGGEGPYEKLFF
DNA: TGTGCCAGCAGCTTCTTGGGGGGAGAGGGGCCATATGAAAAACTGTTTTTT

D: TRBD1
V: TRBV5-1
size: once
J: TRBJ2-1
CDR3: CASSLTGASYNEQFF
DNA: TGCGCCAGCAGCCTTACAGGGGCCTCCTACAATGAGCAGTTCTTC

D: TRBD1
V: TRBV28
size: .
J: TRBJ1-2
CDR3: CASSLLTGGDGYTF
DNA: TGTGCCAGCAGTTTACTTACAGGGGGCGATGGCTACACCTTC

D: TRBD1
V: TRBV4-1
size: once
J: TRBJ1-1
CDR3: CASIQGQGNTEAFF
DNA: TGCGCCAGCATCCAGGGACAGGGGAACACTGAAGCTTTCTTT

D: TRBD2
V: TRBV7-2
size: .
J: TRBJ2-7
CDR3: CASSFGTSGGVHEQYF
DNA: TGTGCCAGCAGCTTCGGGACTAGCGGGGGGGTCCACGAGCAGTACTTC

D: .
V: TRBV5-1
size: once
J: TRBJ1-2
CDR3: CASSLLQGSNYGYTF
DNA: TGCGCCAGCAGCCTCCTACAGGGATCTAACTATGGCTACACCTTC

D: .
V: TRBV6-5
size: .
J: TRBJ2-3
CDR3: CASSYSGAFSTDTQYF
DNA: TGTGCCAGCAGTTACTCGGGGGCCTTTAGCACAGATACGCAGTATTTT

D: .
V: TRBV5-1
size: .
J: TRBJ1-1
CDR3: CASSFGNTEAFF
DNA: TGCGCCAGCAGCTTCGGGAACACTGAAGCTTTCTTT

D: TRBD1
V: TRBV27
size: .
J: TRBJ1-1
CDR3: CASSLDRGAGTEAFF
DNA: TGTGCCAGCAGTTTAGACAGGGGCGCGGGAACTGAAGCTTTCTTT

D: TRBD1
V: TRBV5-1
size: .
J: TRBJ2-7
CDR3: CASSLGGLFYEQYF
DNA: TGCGCCAGCAGCTTAGGGGGCCTTTTCTACGAGCAGTACTTC

D: TRBD1
V: TRBV18
size: once
J: TRBJ1-6
CDR3: CASHGGTGDSPLHF
DNA: TGTGCCAGCCACGGGGGGACAGGAGATTCACCCCTCCACTTT

D: TRBD1
V: TRBV6-5
size: once
J: TRBJ2-5
CDR3: CASSYIRTGGQETQYF
DNA: TGTGCCAGCAGTTACATTCGGACAGGGGGCCAAGAGACCCAGTACTTC

D: .
V: TRBV27
size: .
J: TRBJ2-7
CDR3: CASSPRGGYEQYF
DNA: TGTGCCAGCAGTCCCAGGGGTGGCTACGAGCAGTACTTC

D: TRBD2
V: TRBV30
size: .
J: TRBJ2-6
CDR3: CAWSVRWASGAGANVLTF
DNA: TGTGCCTGGAGTGTACGATGGGCTAGCGGGGCCGGGGCCAACGTCCTGACTTTC

D: .
V: TRBV28
size: .
J: TRBJ2-7
CDR3: CASSLFKGARPDYEQYF
DNA: TGTGCCAGCAGTTTATTTAAAGGGGCTAGGCCCGACTACGAGCAGTACTTC

D: TRBD1
V: TRBV5-6
size: once
J: TRBJ1-5
CDR3: CASSLGTGGQPQHF
DNA: TGTGCCAGCAGCTTGGGGACAGGGGGGCAGCCCCAGCATTTT

D: TRBD1
V: TRBV27
size: few
J: TRBJ1-5
CDR3: CASSRTGSYGNQPQHF
DNA: TGTGCCAGCAGCCGGACAGGTTCCTACGGCAATCAGCCCCAGCATTTT

D: TRBD1
V: TRBV5-8
size: .
J: TRBJ2-7
CDR3: CASSERDRDYEQYF
DNA: TGTGCCAGCAGCGAAAGGGACAGGGACTACGAGCAGTACTTC

D: .
V: TRBV28
size: .
J: TRBJ2-7
CDR3: CASSFRGRYEQYF
DNA: TGTGCCAGCAGTTTTAGGGGTCGGTACGAGCAGTACTTC

D: .
V: TRBV4-1
size: .
J: TRBJ2-3
CDR3: CASSQESTDTQYF
DNA: TGCGCCAGCAGCCAAGAATCAACAGATACGCAGTATTTT

D: .
V: TRBV13
size: few
J: TRBJ2-5
CDR3: CASGQIQETQYF
DNA: TGTGCCAGCGGGCAGATCCAAGAGACCCAGTACTTC

D: TRBD1
V: TRBV5-1
size: .
J: TRBJ2-7
CDR3: CASSLGDREPEQYF
DNA: TGCGCCAGCAGCTTGGGGGACAGGGAACCCGAGCAGTACTTC